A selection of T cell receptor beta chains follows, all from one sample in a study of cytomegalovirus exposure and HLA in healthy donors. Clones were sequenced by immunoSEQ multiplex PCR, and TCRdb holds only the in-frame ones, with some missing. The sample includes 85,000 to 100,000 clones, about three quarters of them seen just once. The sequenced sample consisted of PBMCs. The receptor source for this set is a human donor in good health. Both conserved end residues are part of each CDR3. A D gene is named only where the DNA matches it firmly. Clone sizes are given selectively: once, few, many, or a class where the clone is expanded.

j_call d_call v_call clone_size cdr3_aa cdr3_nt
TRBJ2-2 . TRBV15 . CATSRARGLRGELFF TGTGCCACCAGCAGAGCTAGAGGGTTGCGCGGGGAGCTGTTTTTT
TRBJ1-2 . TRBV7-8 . CASSSESGWGGYPF TGTGCCAGCAGCTCAGAATCCGGATGGGGGGGCTACCCCTTC
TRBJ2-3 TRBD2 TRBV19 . CASSTGGTSGTPAYF TGTGCCAGTAGTACCGGGGGGACTAGCGGGACCCCCGCGTATTTT
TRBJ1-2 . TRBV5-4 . CASSRGTGTSNYGYTF TGTGCCAGCAGCCGGGGGACCGGGACGTCGAACTATGGCTACACCTTC
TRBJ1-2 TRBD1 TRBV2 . CASSEKGASYGYTF TGTGCCAGCAGTGAAAAGGGGGCGAGCTATGGCTACACCTTC
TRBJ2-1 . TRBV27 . CASSSPSGFSSYNEQFF TGTGCCAGCAGTTCTCCAAGCGGGTTTAGCTCCTACAATGAGCAGTTCTTC
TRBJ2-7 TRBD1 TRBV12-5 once CASGSGTGRYEQYF TGTGCTAGTGGTTCCGGGACAGGGCGTTACGAGCAGTACTTC
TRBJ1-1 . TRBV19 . CASSIGENTEAFF TGTGCCAGTAGTATCGGGGAGAACACTGAAGCTTTCTTT
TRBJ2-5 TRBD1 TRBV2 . CASRGDRQETQYF TGTGCCAGCAGAGGGGACAGGCAAGAGACCCAGTACTTC
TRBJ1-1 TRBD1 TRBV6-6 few CASMTGGGGTEAFF TGTGCCAGCATGACAGGGGGCGGGGGCACTGAAGCTTTCTTT
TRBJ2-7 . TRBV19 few CASSTGVRDEQYF TGTGCCAGTAGTACAGGGGTTCGGGACGAGCAGTACTTC
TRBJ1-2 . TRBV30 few CAWKQNYGYTF TGTGCCTGGAAACAGAACTATGGCTACACCTTC
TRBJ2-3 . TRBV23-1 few CASSQSRDKADTQYF TGCGCCAGCAGTCAATCGAGGGATAAGGCAGATACGCAGTATTTT
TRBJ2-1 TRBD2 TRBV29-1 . CSVGTSGAYNEQFF TGCAGCGTCGGGACTAGCGGGGCCTACAATGAGCAGTTCTTC